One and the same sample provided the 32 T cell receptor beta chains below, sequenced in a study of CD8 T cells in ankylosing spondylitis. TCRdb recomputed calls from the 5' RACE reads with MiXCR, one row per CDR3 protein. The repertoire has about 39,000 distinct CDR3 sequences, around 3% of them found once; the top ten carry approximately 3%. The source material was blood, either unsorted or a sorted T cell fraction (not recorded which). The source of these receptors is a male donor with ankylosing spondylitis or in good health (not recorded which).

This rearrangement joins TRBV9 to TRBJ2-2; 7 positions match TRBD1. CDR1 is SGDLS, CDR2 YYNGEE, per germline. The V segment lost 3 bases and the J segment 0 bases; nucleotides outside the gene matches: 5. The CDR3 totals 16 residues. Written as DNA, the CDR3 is TGTGCCAGCAGCGACCGACAGGGACCGAACACCGGGGAGCTGTTTTTT. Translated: CASSDRQGPNTGELFF.

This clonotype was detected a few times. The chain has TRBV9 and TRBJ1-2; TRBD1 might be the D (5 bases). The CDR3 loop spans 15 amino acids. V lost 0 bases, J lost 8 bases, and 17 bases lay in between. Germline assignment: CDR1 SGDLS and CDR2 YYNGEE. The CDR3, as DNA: TGTGCCAGCAGCGTAGTAGCAGCCCAACCAGGGGGCTACACCTTC. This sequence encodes CASSVVAAQPGGYTF.

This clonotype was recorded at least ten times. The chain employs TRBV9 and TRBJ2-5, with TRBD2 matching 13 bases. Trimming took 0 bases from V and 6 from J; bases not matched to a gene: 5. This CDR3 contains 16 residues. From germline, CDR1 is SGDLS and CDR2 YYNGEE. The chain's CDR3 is CASSVGTSGRGKTQYF. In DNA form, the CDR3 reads TGTGCCAGCAGCGTAGGGACTAGCGGGAGAGGGAAGACCCAGTACTTC.

The chain's CDR3 is CASSVGSRVGQPQHF. As DNA, the CDR3 is TGTGCCAGCAGCGTCGGTTCCAGGGTTGGACAGCCCCAGCATTTT. This sequence joins TRBV9 and TRBJ1-5, with D possibly being TRBD1 (5 bases). The germline gives CDR1 SGDLS, CDR2 YYNGEE. The CDR3 consists of 15 residues. V lost 2 bases, J lost 7 bases, and 16 bases lay in between.

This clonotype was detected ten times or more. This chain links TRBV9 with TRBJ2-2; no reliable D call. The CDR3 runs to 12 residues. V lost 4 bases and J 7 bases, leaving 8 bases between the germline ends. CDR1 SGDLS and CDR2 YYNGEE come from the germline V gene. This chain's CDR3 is CASSRLVGELFF. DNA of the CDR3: TGTGCCAGCAGCCGTCTGGTCGGGGAGCTGTTTTTT.

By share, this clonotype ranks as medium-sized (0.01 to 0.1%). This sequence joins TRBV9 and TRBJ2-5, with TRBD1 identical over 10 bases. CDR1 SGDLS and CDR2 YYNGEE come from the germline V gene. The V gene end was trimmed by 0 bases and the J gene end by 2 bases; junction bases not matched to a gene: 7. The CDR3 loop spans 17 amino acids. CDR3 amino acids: CASSVDHGGQGQETQYF. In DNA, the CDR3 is TGTGCCAGCAGCGTAGACCATGGGGGACAGGGGCAAGAGACCCAGTACTTC.

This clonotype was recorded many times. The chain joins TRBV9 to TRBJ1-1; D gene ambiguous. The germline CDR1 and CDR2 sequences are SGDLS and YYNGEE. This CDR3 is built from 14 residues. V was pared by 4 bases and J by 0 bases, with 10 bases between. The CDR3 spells CASSPGLMNTEAFF. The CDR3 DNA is TGTGCCAGCAGCCCCGGACTGATGAACACTGAAGCTTTCTTT. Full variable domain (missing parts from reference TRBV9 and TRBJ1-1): DSGVTQTPKHLITATGQRVTLRCSPRSGDLSVYWYQQSLDQGLQFLIQYYNGEERAKGNILERFSAQQFPDLHSELNLSSLELGDSALYFCASSPGLMNTEAFFGQGTRLTVV.

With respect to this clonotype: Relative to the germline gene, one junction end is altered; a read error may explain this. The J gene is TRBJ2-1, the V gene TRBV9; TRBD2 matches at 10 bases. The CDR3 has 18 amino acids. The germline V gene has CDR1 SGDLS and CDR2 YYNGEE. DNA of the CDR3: TGTGCCAGCAGCGTAGTCCCTAGCGGGAGAAACTCCTACAATGAGCAGTTCTTT. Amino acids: CASSVVPSGRNSYNEQFF.

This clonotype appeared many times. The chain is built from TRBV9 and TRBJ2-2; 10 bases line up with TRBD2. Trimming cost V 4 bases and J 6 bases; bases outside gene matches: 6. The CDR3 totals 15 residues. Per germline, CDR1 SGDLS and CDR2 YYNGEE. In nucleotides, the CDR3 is TGTGCCAGCAGCCCTGGACTAGCGGCCCCCGGGGAGCTGTTTTTT. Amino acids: CASSPGLAAPGELFF.

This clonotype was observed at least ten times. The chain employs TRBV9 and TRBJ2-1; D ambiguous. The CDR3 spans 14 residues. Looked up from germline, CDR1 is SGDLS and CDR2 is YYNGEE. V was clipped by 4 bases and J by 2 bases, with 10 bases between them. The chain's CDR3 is CASSPDEAYNEQFF. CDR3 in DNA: TGTGCCAGCAGCCCCGACGAAGCCTACAATGAGCAGTTCTTC.

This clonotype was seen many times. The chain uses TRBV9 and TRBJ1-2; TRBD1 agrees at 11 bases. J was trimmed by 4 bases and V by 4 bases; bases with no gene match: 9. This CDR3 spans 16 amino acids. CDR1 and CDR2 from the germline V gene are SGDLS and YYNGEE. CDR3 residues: CASSPRTGGAGYGYTF. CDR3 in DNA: TGTGCCAGCAGCCCCCGGACAGGGGGCGCGGGCTATGGCTACACCTTC.

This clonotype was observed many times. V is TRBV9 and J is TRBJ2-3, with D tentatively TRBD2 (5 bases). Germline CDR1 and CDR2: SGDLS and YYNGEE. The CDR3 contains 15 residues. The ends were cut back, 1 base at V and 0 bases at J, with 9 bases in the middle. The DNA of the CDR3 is TGTGCCAGCAGCGTACGAGGGTTTAGCACAGATACGCAGTATTTT. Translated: CASSVRGFSTDTQYF.

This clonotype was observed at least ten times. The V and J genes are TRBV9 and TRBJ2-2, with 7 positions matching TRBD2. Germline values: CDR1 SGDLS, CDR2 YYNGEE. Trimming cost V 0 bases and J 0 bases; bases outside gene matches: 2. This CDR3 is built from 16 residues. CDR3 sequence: CASSVEAGTNTGELFF. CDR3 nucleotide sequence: TGTGCCAGCAGCGTAGAAGCGGGAACGAACACCGGGGAGCTGTTTTTT.

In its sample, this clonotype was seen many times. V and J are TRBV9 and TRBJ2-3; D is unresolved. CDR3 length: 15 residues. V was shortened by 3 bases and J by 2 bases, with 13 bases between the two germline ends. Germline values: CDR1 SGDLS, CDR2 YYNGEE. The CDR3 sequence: CASSATGYYTDTQYF. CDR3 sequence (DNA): TGTGCCAGCAGCGCGACGGGTTATTACACAGATACGCAGTATTTT.

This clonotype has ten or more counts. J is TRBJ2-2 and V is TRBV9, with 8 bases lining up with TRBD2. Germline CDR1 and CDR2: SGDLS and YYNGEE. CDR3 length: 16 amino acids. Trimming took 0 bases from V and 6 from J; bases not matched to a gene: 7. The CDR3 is CASSVAGGPQAGELFF. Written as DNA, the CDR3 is TGTGCCAGCAGCGTAGCGGGAGGGCCTCAAGCCGGGGAGCTGTTTTTT.

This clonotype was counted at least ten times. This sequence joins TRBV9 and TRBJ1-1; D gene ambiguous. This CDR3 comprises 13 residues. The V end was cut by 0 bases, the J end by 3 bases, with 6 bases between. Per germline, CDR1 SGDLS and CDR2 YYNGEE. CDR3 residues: CASSVAPDTEAFF. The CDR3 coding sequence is TGTGCCAGCAGCGTAGCTCCGGACACTGAAGCTTTCTTT.

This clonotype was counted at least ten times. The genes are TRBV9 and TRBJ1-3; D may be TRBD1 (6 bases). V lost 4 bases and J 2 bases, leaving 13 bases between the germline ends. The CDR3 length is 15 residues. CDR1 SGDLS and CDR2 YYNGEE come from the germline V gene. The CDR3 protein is CASSPKGGPGNTIYF. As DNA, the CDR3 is TGTGCCAGCAGCCCCAAGGGGGGCCCTGGAAACACCATATATTTT.

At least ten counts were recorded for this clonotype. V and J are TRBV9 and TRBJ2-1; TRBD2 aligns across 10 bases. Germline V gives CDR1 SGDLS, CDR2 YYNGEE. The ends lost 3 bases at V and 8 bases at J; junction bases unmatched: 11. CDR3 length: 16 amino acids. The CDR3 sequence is CASSAPGTSVKDEQFF. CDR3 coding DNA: TGTGCCAGCAGCGCCCCCGGGACTAGCGTTAAAGATGAGCAGTTCTTC. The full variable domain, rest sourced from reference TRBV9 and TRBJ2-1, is DSGVTQTPKHLITATGQRVTLRCSPRSGDLSVYWYQQSLDQGLQFLIQYYNGEERAKGNILERFSAQQFPDLHSELNLSSLELGDSALYFCASSAPGTSVKDEQFFGPGTRLTVL.

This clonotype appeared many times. In DNA form, the CDR3 reads TGTGCCAGCAGCTCCGGGGGGGATGCGACCCAGTACTTC. This encodes CASSSGGDATQYF. V is TRBV9 and J is TRBJ2-5, with 8 bases that match TRBD2. Germline V gene data show CDR1 as SGDLS and CDR2 as YYNGEE. The junction had 6 bases not matched to a gene; V was cut back by 4 bases and J by 7 bases. This CDR3 contains 13 residues. Full variable domain (remainder filled in from reference TRBV9 and TRBJ2-5): DSGVTQTPKHLITATGQRVTLRCSPRSGDLSVYWYQQSLDQGLQFLIQYYNGEERAKGNILERFSAQQFPDLHSELNLSSLELGDSALYFCASSSGGDATQYFGPGTRLLVL.

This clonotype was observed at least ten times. The CDR3 reads CASSVVGGGFNEQFF. The DNA for the CDR3 is TGTGCCAGCAGCGTAGTGGGCGGGGGGTTCAATGAGCAGTTCTTC. This rearrangement joins TRBV9 to TRBJ2-1, with 8 bases aligning to TRBD2. Germline CDR1 reads SGDLS; CDR2 reads YYNGEE. The CDR3 is 15 residues long. Trimming removed 0 bases from V and 6 bases from J; junction bases left unmatched: 5.

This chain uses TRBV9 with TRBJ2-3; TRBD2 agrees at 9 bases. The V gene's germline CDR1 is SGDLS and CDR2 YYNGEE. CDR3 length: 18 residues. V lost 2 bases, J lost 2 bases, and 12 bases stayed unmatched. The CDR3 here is CASSVGRREGLDTDTQYF. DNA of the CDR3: TGTGCCAGCAGCGTTGGTCGGCGGGAGGGCCTCGACACAGATACGCAGTATTTT.

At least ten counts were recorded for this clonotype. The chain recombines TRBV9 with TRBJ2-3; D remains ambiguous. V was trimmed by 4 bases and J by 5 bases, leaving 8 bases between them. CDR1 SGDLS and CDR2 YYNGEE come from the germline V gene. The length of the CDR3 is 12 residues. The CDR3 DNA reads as TGTGCCAGCAGCCCTGATCAAGATACGCAGTATTTT. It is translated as CASSPDQDTQYF.

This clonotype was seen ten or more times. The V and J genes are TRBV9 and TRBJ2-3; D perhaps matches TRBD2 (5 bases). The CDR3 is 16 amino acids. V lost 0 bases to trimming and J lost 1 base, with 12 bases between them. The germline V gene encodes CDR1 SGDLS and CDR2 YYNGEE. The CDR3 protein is CASSVGPGVGTDTQYF. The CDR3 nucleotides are TGTGCCAGCAGCGTAGGCCCCGGGGTGGGCACAGATACGCAGTATTTT. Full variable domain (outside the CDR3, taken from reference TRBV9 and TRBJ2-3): DSGVTQTPKHLITATGQRVTLRCSPRSGDLSVYWYQQSLDQGLQFLIQYYNGEERAKGNILERFSAQQFPDLHSELNLSSLELGDSALYFCASSVGPGVGTDTQYFGPGTRLTVL.

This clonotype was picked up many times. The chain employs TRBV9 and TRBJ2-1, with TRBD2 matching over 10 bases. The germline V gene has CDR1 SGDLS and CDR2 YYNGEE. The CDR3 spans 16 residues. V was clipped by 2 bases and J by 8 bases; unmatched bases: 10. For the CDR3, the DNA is TGTGCCAGCAGCGTGGGGCTAGCGGGGGTTATGGATGAGCAGTTCTTC. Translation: CASSVGLAGVMDEQFF.

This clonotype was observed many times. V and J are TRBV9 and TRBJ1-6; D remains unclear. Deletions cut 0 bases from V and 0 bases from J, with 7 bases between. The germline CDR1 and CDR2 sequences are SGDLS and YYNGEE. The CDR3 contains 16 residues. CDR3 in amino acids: CASSVAVSSYNSPLHF. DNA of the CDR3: TGTGCCAGCAGCGTAGCTGTGAGCTCCTATAATTCACCCCTCCACTTT.

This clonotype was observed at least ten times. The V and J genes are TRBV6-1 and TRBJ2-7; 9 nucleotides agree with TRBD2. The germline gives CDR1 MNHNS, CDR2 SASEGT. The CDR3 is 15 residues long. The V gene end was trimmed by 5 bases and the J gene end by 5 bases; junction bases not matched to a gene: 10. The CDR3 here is CASSPPASGEHEQYV. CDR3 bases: TGTGCCAGCAGTCCGCCCGCTAGCGGGGAACACGAGCAGTACGTC.

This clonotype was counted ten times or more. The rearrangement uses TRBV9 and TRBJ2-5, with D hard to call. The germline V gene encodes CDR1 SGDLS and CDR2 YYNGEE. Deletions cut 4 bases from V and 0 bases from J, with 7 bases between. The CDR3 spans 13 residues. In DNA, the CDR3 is TGTGCCAGCAGCAAAGGGTACCAAGAGACCCAGTACTTC. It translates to CASSKGYQETQYF.

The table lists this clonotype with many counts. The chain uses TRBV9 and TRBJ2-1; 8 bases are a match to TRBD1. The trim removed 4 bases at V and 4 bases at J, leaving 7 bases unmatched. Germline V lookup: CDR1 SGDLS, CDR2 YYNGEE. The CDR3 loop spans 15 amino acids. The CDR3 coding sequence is TGTGCCAGCAGCCCGGCCGGGACAGGATACAATGAGCAGTTCTTC. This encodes CASSPAGTGYNEQFF.

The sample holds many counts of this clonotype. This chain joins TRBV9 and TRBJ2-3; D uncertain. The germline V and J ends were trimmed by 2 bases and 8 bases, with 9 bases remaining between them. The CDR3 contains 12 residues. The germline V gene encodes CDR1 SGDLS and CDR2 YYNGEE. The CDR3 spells CASSVDKGTQYF. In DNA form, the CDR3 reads TGTGCCAGCAGCGTTGACAAGGGTACGCAGTATTTT.

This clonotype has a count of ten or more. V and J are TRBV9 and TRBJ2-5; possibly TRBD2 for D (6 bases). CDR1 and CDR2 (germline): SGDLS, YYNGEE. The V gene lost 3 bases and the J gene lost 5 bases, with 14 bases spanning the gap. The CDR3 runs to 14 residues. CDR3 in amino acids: CASSAGLTGETQYF. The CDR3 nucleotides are TGTGCCAGCAGCGCGGGACTGACTGGGGAGACCCAGTACTTC.

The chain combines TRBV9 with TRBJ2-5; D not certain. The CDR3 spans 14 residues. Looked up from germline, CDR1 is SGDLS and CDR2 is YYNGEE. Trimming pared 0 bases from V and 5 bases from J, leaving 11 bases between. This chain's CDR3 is CASSVDQVVETQYF. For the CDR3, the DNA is TGTGCCAGCAGCGTAGATCAGGTGGTGGAGACCCAGTACTTC.

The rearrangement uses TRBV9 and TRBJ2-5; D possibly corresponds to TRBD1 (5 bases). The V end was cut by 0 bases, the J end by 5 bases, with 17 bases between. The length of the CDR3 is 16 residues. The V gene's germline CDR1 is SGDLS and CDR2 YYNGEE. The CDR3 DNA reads TGTGCCAGCAGCGTAGCTACATCAGGGCTCGGGGAGACCCAGTACTTC. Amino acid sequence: CASSVATSGLGETQYF.